What follows are 26 T cell receptor beta chains derived from one specimen sequenced in a study of blood T cell repertoires in COVID-19. Using immunoSEQ multiplex PCR, the repertoire was profiled, and TCRdb retains in-frame clones only, with some absent. Here the sample spans roughly 200,000 clones, about 86% being singletons. Sequences were obtained from peripheral blood. All receptors derive from a woman younger than 45 with active or convalescent COVID-19.

The rearrangement uses TRBV3-1 (or the pseudogene TRBV3-2) and TRBJ1-2; D gene ambiguous. Germline V CDR1 and CDR2: LGHDT, YNNKEL (reference sequence). The CDR3 length is 15 residues. V was pared by 4 bases and J by 8 bases, with 20 bases between. The CDR3 here is CASSPGRTSAMGYTF. The CDR3, as DNA: TGTGCCAGCAGCCCTGGCCGGACTTCTGCTATGGGCTACACCTTC.

The CDR3 spells CASSPRGAMTGGYQPQHF. The CDR3 bases are TGTGCCAGTAGTCCGCGAGGGGCAATGACAGGGGGATACCAGCCCCAGCATTTT. The chain has TRBV19 and TRBJ1-5; 9 bases align to TRBD1. Germline V CDR1 and CDR2: LNHDA, SQIVND (reference sequence). The CDR3 is made up of 18 amino acids. Germline trimming cut 5 bases from V and 7 bases from J; bases unmatched to any gene: 18.

The chain carries TRBV9 and TRBJ2-7; D perhaps matches TRBD1 (5 bases). Trimming shortened V by 1 base and J by 0 bases, and 11 bases separated the two germline ends. There are 15 residues in the CDR3. Germline V lookup: CDR1 SGDLS, CDR2 YYNGEE. DNA for the CDR3: TGTGCCAGCAGCGTAACCTCAGGGATCTCCTACGAGCAGTACTTC. This translates into CASSVTSGISYEQYF.

V and J are TRBV4-1 and TRBJ1-3; 7 bases map to TRBD1. The germline CDR1 and CDR2 sequences are MGHRA and YSYEKL. The CDR3 is made up of 16 amino acids. V was pared by 4 bases and J by 1 base, with 7 bases of the junction left unmatched. The CDR3 DNA sequence: TGCGCCAGCAGCCCGGGACAGTATTTTTCTGGAAACACCATATATTTT. Translating it yields CASSPGQYFSGNTIYF.

The V call is TRBV7-6, the J call TRBJ2-3; D unresolved. V was clipped by 1 base and J by 7 bases, with 9 bases between them. Germline assignment: CDR1 SGHVS and CDR2 FNYEAQ. The CDR3 length is 13 residues. The CDR3 DNA reads TGTGCCAGCAGCTTAGATGGCTTATATACGCAGTATTTT. Translated: CASSLDGLYTQYF.

The rearrangement links TRBV5-1 to TRBJ2-5; weak D call: TRBD1 (6 bases). Germline-derived CDR1 and CDR2 are SGHRS and YFSETQ. The CDR3 contains 13 residues. Trimming pared 4 bases from V and 3 bases from J, leaving 10 bases between. The CDR3 DNA reads as TGCGCCAGCAGCGCGGACAGCAAAGAGACCCAGTACTTC. It codes for CASSADSKETQYF.

This clone was detected only once. The J gene is TRBJ1-4, the V gene TRBV18, with D tentatively TRBD1 (6 bases). V gave up 3 bases and J gave up 2 bases, with 10 bases separating them. The germline V gene encodes CDR1 KGHSH and CDR2 LQKENI. CDR3 length: 15 amino acids. The CDR3, as DNA: TGTGCCAGCTCACCCACAGGGTCGACTAATGAAAAACTGTTTTTT. Translating gives CASSPTGSTNEKLFF.

This clone was observed a single time. V and J are TRBV6-6 and TRBJ2-2, with 8 bases fitting TRBD1. Germline V gene lookup returns CDR1 MNHNY and CDR2 SVGAGI (reference sequence). The CDR3 loop spans 15 amino acids. With 5 bases clipped from V and 4 bases from J, the junction kept 6 bases outside the gene matches. CDR3 loop: CASSNKQGGTGELFF. The CDR3 coding sequence is TGTGCCAGCAGTAACAAACAGGGGGGCACCGGGGAGCTGTTTTTT.

The chain recombines TRBV6-5 with TRBJ1-2; no clear D gene. V was cut by 8 bases and J by 0 bases, with 13 bases left in between. CDR1 is MNHEY, CDR2 SVGAGI, per germline. This CDR3 is 14 amino acids long. The CDR3 sequence is CASATGGTNYGYTF. CDR3 nucleotides: TGTGCCAGCGCCACTGGAGGTACTAACTATGGCTACACCTTC.

This rearrangement joins TRBV4-1 to TRBJ1-1, with TRBD1 as a possible D gene (6 bases). CDR3 length: 15 amino acids. Trimming removed 0 bases from V and 1 base from J, with 9 bases in between. The germline V gene encodes CDR1 MGHRA and CDR2 YSYEKL. The CDR3 coding sequence is TGCGCCAGCAGCCAAGATCCGACAGGGAACACTGAAGCTTTCTTT. It specifies CASSQDPTGNTEAFF.

The chain employs TRBV2 and TRBJ2-2; weak D call: TRBD2 (6 bases). Trimming cost V 4 bases and J 7 bases, with 10 bases left between them. The CDR3 runs 13 residues. Per germline, CDR1 SNHLY and CDR2 FYNNEI. The CDR3 DNA is TGTGCCAGCAGTGTGGAAGCGGGCGGGGAGCTGTTTTTT. It specifies CASSVEAGGELFF.

This clone was seen a handful of times. V usage is TRBV3-1 (or the pseudogene TRBV3-2) and J usage is TRBJ2-1; 13 bases match TRBD2. V lost 5 bases, J lost 9 bases, and 10 bases stayed unmatched. The CDR3 consists of 16 residues. Germline-derived CDR1 and CDR2 are LGHDT and YNNKEL (reference sequence). DNA of the CDR3: TGTGCCAGCAGCTTTACTAGCGGGGGGGCCCTCATTGAGCAGTTCTTC. Encoded protein: CASSFTSGGALIEQFF.

This clone was counted only a few times. The V call is TRBV11-2, the J call TRBJ1-1; no firm D call. The germline V gene encodes CDR1 SGHAT and CDR2 FQNNGV. V lost 1 base and J lost 8, with 8 bases in between. This CDR3 has 12 residues. CDR3 nucleotides: TGTGCCAGCAGCTTAGGGGCAGGCGAAGCTTTCTTT. Amino acids: CASSLGAGEAFF.

V usage is TRBV6-5 and J usage is TRBJ2-5; a weak D match, TRBD2 (6 bases). There are 15 residues in the CDR3. Trimming took off 0 bases at V and 5 bases at J, with 13 bases between the two ends. Germline values: CDR1 MNHEY, CDR2 SVGAGI. The CDR3 region has the DNA TGTGCCAGCAGTTACTCGCCGGAGGGGCTCGAGACCCAGTACTTC. Translated, it gives CASSYSPEGLETQYF.

This chain joins TRBV25-1 and TRBJ2-5; 7 positions agree with TRBD1. After removal of 4 bases from V and 4 bases from J, the junction contained 15 bases not matched to a gene. CDR1 MGHDK and CDR2 SYGVNS come from the germline V gene. This CDR3 region has 17 residues. The CDR3 loop is CASSAHPTGVYGETQYF. The DNA for the CDR3 is TGTGCCAGCAGTGCCCATCCAACAGGGGTTTACGGAGAGACCCAGTACTTC.

This rearrangement joins TRBV4-2 to TRBJ2-1; 10 bases line up with TRBD2. Germline V lookup: CDR1 LGHNA, CDR2 YNFKEQ. CDR3 size: 17 residues. The ends lost 0 bases at V and 6 bases at J; junction bases unmatched: 8. CDR3 region: CASSQDQVGLATNEQFF. The CDR3 nucleotides read TGTGCCAGCAGCCAAGATCAAGTGGGACTAGCGACCAATGAGCAGTTCTTC.

V and J are TRBV9 and TRBJ1-3, with unresolved D. Per the germline V gene, CDR1 is SGDLS and CDR2 is YYNGEE. V was cut by 0 bases and J by 4 bases, with 11 bases left in between. CDR3 length: 15 amino acids. The CDR3 DNA is TGTGCCAGCAGCGTAGAAGTCTCCGGGGGAAACACCATATATTTT. Translated: CASSVEVSGGNTIYF.

The chain has TRBV11-2 and TRBJ1-1; the match to TRBD1 covers 7 bases. The V gene end was trimmed by 0 bases and the J gene end by 2 bases; junction bases not matched to a gene: 6. Germline V lookup: CDR1 SGHAT, CDR2 FQNNGV. The CDR3 spans 16 residues. This CDR3 reads CASSLDDRGRNTEAFF. The CDR3 bases are TGTGCCAGCAGCTTAGATGATAGGGGGCGCAACACTGAAGCTTTCTTT.

The chain couples TRBV11-3 to TRBJ2-1; tentatively, D is TRBD1 (5 bases). V gave up 0 bases and J gave up 16 bases, with 19 bases separating them. The length of the CDR3 is 14 residues. The germline V gene has CDR1 SGHNT and CDR2 YENEEA. The CDR3: CASSLDRNKGREFF. The CDR3 DNA is TGTGCCAGCAGCTTAGACCGGAATAAGGGGCGAGAATTCTTC. Supplemented by reference TRBV11-3 and TRBJ2-1, the full variable domain reads EAGVVQSPRYKIIEKKQPVAFWCNPISGHNTLYWYLQNLGQGPELLIRYENEEAVDDSQLPKDRFSAERLKGVDSTLKIQPAELGDSAVYLCASSLDRNKGREFFGPGTRLTVL.

The chain recombines TRBV19 with TRBJ2-5; 8 bases match TRBD2. With V trimmed by 2 bases and J by 4 bases, 9 bases remained unmatched. CDR1 is LNHDA and CDR2 is SQIVND in the germline V gene (reference sequence). The CDR3 covers 16 residues. The CDR3 protein is CASSIPGRAQGETQYF. DNA of the CDR3: TGTGCCAGTAGTATACCCGGGAGGGCCCAGGGAGAGACCCAGTACTTC.

The chain joins TRBV28 to TRBJ2-7; D gene uncertain. The ends were cut back, 2 bases at V and 3 bases at J, with 11 bases in the middle. Germline CDR1 is MDHEN and CDR2 is SYDVKM. The CDR3 loop spans 14 amino acids. For the CDR3, the DNA is TGTGCCAGCAGTTTAGGGCCGTACAGCTACGAGCAGTACTTC. This encodes CASSLGPYSYEQYF.

The chain employs TRBV5-5 and TRBJ2-7; 7 bases are shared with TRBD2. Trimming cost V 5 bases and J 1 base; bases outside gene matches: 9. The CDR3 spans 15 residues. Per germline, CDR1 SGHKS and CDR2 YYEKEE (reference sequence). The chain's CDR3 is CASRKDGGTSYEQYF. DNA of the CDR3: TGTGCCAGCAGGAAGGACGGGGGGACTTCCTACGAGCAGTACTTC.

The J gene is TRBJ1-1, the V gene TRBV5-1; 7 bases agree with TRBD1. The CDR3 covers 14 residues. The trim removed 3 bases at V and 6 bases at J, leaving 8 bases unmatched. The V gene's germline CDR1 is SGHRS and CDR2 YFSETQ. As DNA, the CDR3 is TGCGCCAGCAGCTGGGACGACAGGGTCGCTGAAGCTTTCTTT. Amino acids: CASSWDDRVAEAFF.

V gene TRBV7-2 combines with J gene TRBJ2-1; 10 nucleotides line up with TRBD2. Germline-derived CDR1 and CDR2 are SGHTA and FQGNSA. V lost 5 bases to trimming and J lost 3 bases; unmatched junction nucleotides: 4. The CDR3 is 15 amino acids. The CDR3 DNA reads as TGTGCCAGCAGCCAGCGACTAGCGGGCTACAATGAGCAGTTCTTC. Translating it yields CASSQRLAGYNEQFF.

This clone was observed a handful of times. The chain recombines TRBV6-6 with TRBJ1-5; D gene uncertain. Germline CDR1 and CDR2: MNHNY and SVGAGI (reference sequence). CDR3 size: 14 residues. Trimming took 8 bases from V and 4 from J, leaving 15 bases between them. Here the CDR3 DNA reads TGTGCCAGCGCCTTAACGAGCGGGAATCAGCCCCAGCATTTT. It specifies CASALTSGNQPQHF.

The chain has TRBV27 and TRBJ1-2; 9 positions agree with TRBD1. Trimming took 5 bases from V and 6 from J; bases not matched to a gene: 4. Per the germline V gene, CDR1 is MNHEY and CDR2 is SMNVEV (reference sequence). The CDR3 is 13 amino acids. This CDR3 is CASSQTGGNGYTF. The CDR3 coding sequence is TGTGCCAGCAGTCAAACAGGGGGCAATGGCTACACCTTC.